Shown below are 22 T cell receptor beta chains from a single sample sequenced in a study of low-dose radiotherapy and immunotherapy resistance in tumors. TRAV- and TRBV-specific primers primed first-strand cDNA, covering alpha and beta chains. The PCR that amplified TCRs ran for around 20 cycles, relying on a constant-region primer and a V-primer adapter. MiXCR was run by TCRdb on the reads, yielding one entry per CDR3 protein. The sample lists 80,000 to 90,000 distinct CDR3 sequences, 18% seen once, with 2.5% to 3% in the top ten. The time point denotes: before trial treatment. Here the sequenced sample was PBMCs, taken before treatment. All receptors come from a male donor with prostate cancer.

This clonotype showed up many times. The CDR3 region has the DNA TGCAGCGTTGAAAGGGCATATACCTACAATGAGCAGTTCTTC. Translation: CSVERAYTYNEQFF. V gene TRBV29-1 combines with J gene TRBJ2-1, with D unclear. V was cut by 2 bases and J by 2 bases, with 10 bases left in between. The CDR3 runs to 14 residues. CDR1 SQVTM and CDR2 ANQGSEA come from the germline V gene.

This clonotype was found many times. The V call is TRBV19, the J call TRBJ2-7; D may be TRBD1 or TRBD2 (5 bases each). Germline V gene lookup returns CDR1 LNHDA and CDR2 SQIVND (reference sequence). CDR3 length: 13 residues. The ends were cut back, 4 bases at V and 4 bases at J, with 11 bases in the middle. CDR3 nucleotide sequence: TGTGCCAGTAGTAAGTTTGGGGGATACGAGCAGTACTTC. Amino acid sequence: CASSKFGGYEQYF.

This clonotype was picked up many times. The chain carries TRBV7-2 and TRBJ2-1; no clear D. Germline V gene data show CDR1 as SGHTA and CDR2 as FQGNSA. V dropped 1 base and J dropped 6 bases, with 10 bases sitting between them. The CDR3 is 14 residues long. CDR3 coding DNA: TGTGCCAGCAGCTTAGAGTATAGATCCAATGAGCAGTTCTTC. Its protein is CASSLEYRSNEQFF.

This clonotype showed up just a few times. This chain uses TRBV3-1 with TRBJ2-5; D possibly corresponds to TRBD2 (7 bases). Germline values: CDR1 LGHDT, CDR2 YNNKEL (reference sequence). This CDR3 region has 14 residues. V shed 2 bases and J shed 7 bases, with 14 bases lying between them. CDR3 nucleotides: TGTGCCAGCAGCCAACCGGGGGGCGGGGTGACCCAGTACTTC. Its translation: CASSQPGGGVTQYF.

This clonotype was detected ten times or more. This chain connects TRBV18 to TRBJ1-1; 8 positions match TRBD1. Germline V gene sequence: CDR1 KGHSH, CDR2 LQKENI. This CDR3 has 15 amino acids. The V segment lost 6 bases and the J segment 1 base; nucleotides outside the gene matches: 7. CDR3 DNA: TGTGCCAGCTCTGGGGGCGACAGGGGGAACACTGAAGCTTTCTTT. This encodes CASSGGDRGNTEAFF.

There are many counts of this clonotype. V and J are TRBV5-1 and TRBJ2-3, with D hard to call. CDR1 SGHRS and CDR2 YFSETQ come from the germline V gene. The V and J ends lost 0 bases and 6 bases respectively, with 8 bases between them. The CDR3 spans 13 residues. CDR3 amino acids: CASSLASGDTQYF. Here the CDR3 DNA reads TGCGCCAGCAGCTTGGCGTCGGGTGATACGCAGTATTTT.

Ten or more counts support this clonotype. The gene calls are TRBV7-2 and TRBJ2-3, with 7 positions matching TRBD2. With 5 bases clipped from V and 6 bases from J, the junction kept 11 bases outside the gene matches. Germline V lookup: CDR1 SGHTA, CDR2 FQGNSA. The CDR3 totals 15 residues. The CDR3 bases are TGTGCCAGCAGCCCTGCGGGGGAAGTGGCTGATACGCAGTATTTT. Translating gives CASSPAGEVADTQYF.

This clonotype was detected ten times or more. The chain employs TRBV13 and TRBJ1-3; the D is unclear. Germline-derived CDR1 and CDR2 are PRHDT and FYEKMQ (reference sequence). Trimming stripped 6 bases from V and 1 base from J, with 13 bases between. The CDR3 sequence is 15 residues long. The CDR3, as DNA: TGTGCCAGCAGTTTCCGAGCTAAGTCTGGAAACACCATATATTTT. Translated, it gives CASSFRAKSGNTIYF.

This clonotype came up many times. The V call is TRBV11-2, the J call TRBJ2-1; D gene uncertain. V was shortened by 1 base and J by 6 bases, with 4 bases between the two germline ends. The CDR3 is made up of 12 amino acids. Germline CDR1 SGHAT, CDR2 FQNNGV. The CDR3 bases are TGTGCCAGCAGCTTAGGAGTCAATGAGCAGTTCTTC. Its translation: CASSLGVNEQFF. The whole variable domain, filled in from reference TRBV11-2 and TRBJ2-1, reads EAGVAQSPRYKIIEKRQSVAFWCNPISGHATLYWYQQILGQGPKLLIQFQNNGVVDDSQLPKDRFSAERLKGVDSTLKIQPAKLEDSAVYLCASSLGVNEQFFGPGTRLTVL.

This clonotype was seen ten or more times. The chain is built from TRBV5-1 and TRBJ2-5; 12 bases line up with TRBD2. Germline V gene data show CDR1 as SGHRS and CDR2 as YFSETQ. The junction had 10 bases not matched to a gene; V was cut back by 4 bases and J by 3 bases. The CDR3 sequence is 17 residues long. CDR3 DNA: TGCGCCAGCAGCACCGGACTAGCGGGGAATTCAGAAGAGACCCAGTACTTC. Its protein product is CASSTGLAGNSEETQYF.

The rearrangement uses TRBV29-1 and TRBJ2-7; 8 positions agree with TRBD2. V lost 6 bases and J lost 5; bases outside the gene matches: 3. CDR1 SQVTM and CDR2 ANQGSEA come from the germline V gene. The CDR3 runs to 11 residues. The chain's CDR3 is CSVDGGDEQYF. The CDR3 nucleotides are TGCAGCGTAGACGGGGGGGACGAGCAGTACTTC.

Many counts were recorded for this clonotype. The gene calls are TRBV5-1 and TRBJ2-3; TRBD1 agrees at 7 bases. Germline CDR1 SGHRS, CDR2 YFSETQ. Trimming took 2 bases from V and 2 from J; bases not matched to a gene: 5. The CDR3 covers 15 residues. The CDR3 DNA follows: TGCGCCAGCAGCTTACGTGGGACAGACACAGATACGCAGTATTTT. Protein: CASSLRGTDTDTQYF.

This clonotype appeared many times. The chain recombines TRBV29-1 with TRBJ1-2; no clear D gene. Looked up from germline, CDR1 is SQVTM and CDR2 is ANQGSEA. The CDR3 spans 14 residues. Trimming removed 0 bases from V and 5 bases from J, with 13 bases in between. CDR3 protein: CSVEDRTEDYGYTF. The CDR3 nucleotides read TGCAGCGTTGAAGATCGAACGGAGGATTATGGCTACACCTTC.

In its sample, this clonotype was seen many times. The J gene is TRBJ2-3, the V gene TRBV30, with 8 bases that match TRBD1. Germline CDR1 is GTSNPN and CDR2 is SVGIG (reference sequence). The length of the CDR3 is 13 residues. Trimming took 6 bases from V and 0 from J; bases not matched to a gene: 2. CDR3 loop: CACRDRSTDTQYF. CDR3 nucleotide sequence: TGTGCCTGCCGGGACAGGAGCACAGATACGCAGTATTTT.

The chain is built from TRBV2 and TRBJ2-1; 9 bases match TRBD1. The CDR3 has 15 residues. Germline-derived CDR1 and CDR2 are SNHLY and FYNNEI. Trimming took 8 bases from V and 8 from J; bases not matched to a gene: 13. The CDR3 coding sequence is TGTGCCAGCGGACGAGTTGGACAGGGGCGAGATGAGCAGTTCTTC. Translating gives CASGRVGQGRDEQFF.

Worth noting for this clonotype: No DNA is shown, since the ends of the CDR3 on it are uncertain; the CDR3 is the one TCRdb lists. The chain recombines TRBV30 with TRBJ2-2; TRBD2, the D gene given by the table, was not confirmed from the DNA. Inclusive of both ends, the CDR3 amounts to 16 amino acids. Per the germline V gene, CDR1 is GTSNPN and CDR2 is SVGIG (reference sequence). This chain's CDR3 is CAWYSEDGNTGELFFF.

This clonotype was recorded many times. The rearrangement joins TRBV3-1 to TRBJ2-2; no firm D call. The CDR3 totals 12 residues. CDR1 LGHDT and CDR2 YNNKEL come from the germline V gene (reference sequence). Trimming shortened V by 4 bases and J by 7 bases, and 7 bases separated the two germline ends. The DNA for the CDR3 is TGTGCCAGCAGCCCCTTGGGCGGGGAGCTGTTTTTT. This encodes CASSPLGGELFF.

This clonotype came up many times. The rearrangement links TRBV3-1 to TRBJ2-3, with no clear D. Germline-derived CDR1 and CDR2 are LGHDT and YNNKEL (reference sequence). This CDR3 has 15 residues. V was pared by 4 bases and J by 10 bases, with 21 bases between. The CDR3 here is CASSPDPRLGDAQYF. The CDR3 bases are TGTGCCAGCAGCCCCGATCCCCGCTTGGGTGATGCGCAGTATTTT.

This clonotype appeared many times. CDR3 sequence reads: CASSLEGTTGETQYF. The DNA of the CDR3 is TGTGCCAGCAGCTTAGAGGGGACGACCGGGGAGACCCAGTACTTC. The V and J genes are TRBV7-2 and TRBJ2-5; D may match TRBD1 or TRBD2 (5 bases each). Trimming cost V 1 base and J 5 bases, with 14 bases left between them. The germline CDR1 and CDR2 sequences are SGHTA and FQGNSA. The CDR3 length is 15 residues.

This clonotype was counted ten times or more. The V call is TRBV5-6, the J call TRBJ1-1; the D is unclear. The V end was cut by 0 bases, the J end by 4 bases, with 7 bases between. Germline CDR1 SGHDT, CDR2 YYEEEE. The CDR3 length is 13 residues. CDR3 sequence (DNA): TGTGCCAGCAGCTTGGGGGAAGTCACTGAAGCTTTCTTT. As protein: CASSLGEVTEAFF.

This clonotype was recorded at least ten times. The rearrangement joins TRBV5-1 to TRBJ2-3; D unclear. Trimming pared 0 bases from V and 4 bases from J, leaving 12 bases between. CDR3 size: 15 residues. Germline assignment: CDR1 SGHRS and CDR2 YFSETQ. The DNA for the CDR3 is TGCGCCAGCAGCTTGGAGACCGCAGGTGCAGATACGCAGTATTTT. Residues: CASSLETAGADTQYF.

This clonotype was recorded many times. The chain employs TRBV6-6 and TRBJ1-5, with 7 bases matching TRBD1. The junction had 0 bases not matched to a gene; V was cut back by 2 bases and J by 2 bases. CDR1 is MNHNY and CDR2 is SVGAGI in the germline V gene (reference sequence). The CDR3 has 14 residues. CDR3 bases: TGTGCCAGCAGTTACGGACAGGGCAATCAGCCCCAGCATTTT. It yields the protein CASSYGQGNQPQHF.